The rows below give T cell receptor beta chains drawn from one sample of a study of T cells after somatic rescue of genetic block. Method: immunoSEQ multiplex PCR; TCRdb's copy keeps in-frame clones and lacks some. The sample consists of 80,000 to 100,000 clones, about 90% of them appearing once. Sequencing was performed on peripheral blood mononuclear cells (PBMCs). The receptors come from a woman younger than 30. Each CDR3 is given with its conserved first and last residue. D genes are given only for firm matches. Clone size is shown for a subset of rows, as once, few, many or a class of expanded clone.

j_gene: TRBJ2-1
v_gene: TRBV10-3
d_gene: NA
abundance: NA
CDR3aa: CAISDSRDWPYNEQFF

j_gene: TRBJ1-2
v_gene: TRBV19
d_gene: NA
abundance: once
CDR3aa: CASLSWGNGYTF

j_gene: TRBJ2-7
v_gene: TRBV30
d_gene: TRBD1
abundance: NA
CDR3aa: CAWREDREIAEQYF

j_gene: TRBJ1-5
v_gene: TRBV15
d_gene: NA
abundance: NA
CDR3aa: CATSRDPRFGNQPQHF

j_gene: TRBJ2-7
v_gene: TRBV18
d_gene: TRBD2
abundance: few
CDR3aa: CASSPGLAGDNEQYF

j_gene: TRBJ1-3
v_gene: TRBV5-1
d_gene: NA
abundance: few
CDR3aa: CASSRGGSNSGNTIYF

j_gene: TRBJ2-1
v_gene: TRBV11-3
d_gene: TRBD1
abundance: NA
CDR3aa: CASSARRGYNEGQFF

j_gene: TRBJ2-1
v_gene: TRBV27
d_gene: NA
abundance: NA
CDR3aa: CASSFPGTGEQFF

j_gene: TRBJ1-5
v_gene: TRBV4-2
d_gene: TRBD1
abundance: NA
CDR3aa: CASSQEDRANNQPQHF

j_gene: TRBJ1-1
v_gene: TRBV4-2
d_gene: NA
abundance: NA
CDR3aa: CASSQHTTEGLNTEAFF

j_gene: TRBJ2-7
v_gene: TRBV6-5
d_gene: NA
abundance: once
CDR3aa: CASRPNSGSYEQYF

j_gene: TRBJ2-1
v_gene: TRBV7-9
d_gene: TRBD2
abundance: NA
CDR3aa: CASSSPGASGMGNEQFF

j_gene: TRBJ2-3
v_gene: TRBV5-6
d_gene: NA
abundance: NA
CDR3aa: CASSPDGPSTDTQYF

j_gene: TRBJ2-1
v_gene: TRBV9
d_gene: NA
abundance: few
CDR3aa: CASSASGGRGDNEQFF

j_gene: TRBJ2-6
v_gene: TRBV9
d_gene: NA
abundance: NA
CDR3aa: CASSVGGTNVLTF

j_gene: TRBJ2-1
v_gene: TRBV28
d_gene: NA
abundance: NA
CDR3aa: CATTTDSSYNEQFF

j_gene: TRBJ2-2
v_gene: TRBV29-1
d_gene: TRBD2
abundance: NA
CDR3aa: CSVGNREGPDGELFF